The 9 T cell receptor beta chains in this list originate from one sample, sequenced in a study of T cell responses to AZD1222 COVID-19 vaccine. Clones were sequenced by immunoSEQ multiplex PCR, and TCRdb holds only the in-frame ones, with some missing. The table lists 150,000 to 180,000 clones, roughly 90% of them singletons. The sequences come from peripheral blood, collected on day 0 of MenACWY control vaccination. The receptors originated from an adult in good health.

The chain couples TRBV14 to TRBJ1-6, with TRBD1 matching over 8 bases. Germline V gene data show CDR1 as SGHDN and CDR2 as FVKESK. Trimming took 2 bases from V and 6 from J; bases not matched to a gene: 3. This CDR3 region has 15 residues. The CDR3 nucleotides read TGTGCCAGCAGCCAACAGGGGGCCCCTAATTCACCCCTCCACTTT. Translation gives CASSQQGAPNSPLHF. Based on the CDR3 plus reference TRBV14 and TRBJ1-6, the full variable domain is EAGVTQFPSHSVIEKGQTVTLRCDPISGHDNLYWYRRVMGKEIKFLLHFVKESKQDESGMPNNRFLAERTGGTYSTLKVQPAELEDSGVYFCASSQQGAPNSPLHFGNGTRLTVT.

This clone has only a few counts. The gene calls are TRBV11-3 and TRBJ2-2; perhaps TRBD1 as D (6 bases). Trimming stripped 6 bases from V and 4 bases from J, with 12 bases between. CDR1 and CDR2 from the germline V gene are SGHNT and YENEEA. The CDR3 consists of 14 residues. CDR3 region: CASRSRGGTGELFF. CDR3 nucleotides: TGTGCCAGCAGATCACGAGGGGGCACCGGGGAGCTGTTTTTT.

The gene calls are TRBV5-5 and TRBJ1-1, with D perhaps TRBD1 (5 bases). Trimming took 0 bases from V and 2 from J, leaving 8 bases between them. The germline CDR1 and CDR2 sequences are SGHKS and YYEKEE (reference sequence). This CDR3 comprises 14 residues. CDR3 protein: CASSLDRPNTEAFF. CDR3 sequence (DNA): TGTGCCAGCAGCTTGGACAGGCCCAACACTGAAGCTTTCTTT.

The chain is built from TRBV6-5 and TRBJ1-5; D is unresolved. V lost 0 bases and J lost 0, with 6 bases in between. Germline V gene data show CDR1 as MNHEY and CDR2 as SVGAGI. This CDR3 spans 15 amino acids. CDR3 in DNA: TGTGCCAGCAGTTACTCACAGTATAGCAATCAGCCCCAGCATTTT. Translating it yields CASSYSQYSNQPQHF.

This clone was seen at least ten times. The chain recombines TRBV6-2 or TRBV6-3 with TRBJ1-2; D remains unclear. Germline V lookup: CDR1 MNHEY, CDR2 SVGEGT. Trimming took off 2 bases at V and 8 bases at J, with 15 bases between the two ends. The length of the CDR3 is 14 residues. The CDR3 loop reads CASSYPSGERGYTF. The DNA of the CDR3 is TGTGCCAGCAGTTACCCCAGCGGGGAGCGCGGCTACACCTTC.

This chain joins TRBV30 and TRBJ1-2; 8 nucleotides match TRBD1. Germline loops: CDR1 GTSNPN, CDR2 SVGIG (reference sequence). V shed 1 base, J shed 10 bases, and the junction held 5 bases outside the gene matches. The CDR3 consists of 12 residues. The CDR3 here is CAWSGQGLLYTF. CDR3 in DNA: TGTGCCTGGAGTGGACAGGGGCTGCTCTACACCTTC.

The chain employs TRBV7-9 and TRBJ2-1; D might be TRBD2 (6 bases). V was pared by 5 bases and J by 6 bases, with 17 bases between. The CDR3 covers 15 residues. Germline V gene data show CDR1 as SEHNR and CDR2 as FQNEAQ (reference sequence). DNA for the CDR3: TGTGCCAGCAGCCCTGGGAGGTCCTTCTTCAATGAGCAGTTCTTC. Protein: CASSPGRSFFNEQFF.

The chain has TRBV21-1 and TRBJ2-3. TRBV21-1 is a pseudogene. The CDR3 consists of 14 residues. The CDR3, as DNA: TGTGCCAGCAGCAAAGTCCCGCTCACAGATACGCAGTATTTT. It codes for CASSKVPLTDTQYF.

This clone was observed at least ten times. The CDR3 bases are TGTGCCAGCAGTCGCCGGGGACGGAGCTCTGGGGCCAACGTCCTGACTTTC. Translated: CASSRRGRSSGANVLTF. J is TRBJ2-6 and V is TRBV6-6; D may correspond to TRBD1 or TRBD2 (5 bases each). Germline V gives CDR1 MNHNY, CDR2 SVGAGI (reference sequence). This CDR3 is 17 amino acids long. V was pared by 5 bases and J by 0 bases, with 14 bases between.